Listed here are 24 T cell receptor beta chains from one sample, sequenced in a study of blood T cell repertoires in COVID-19. The assay was immunoSEQ multiplex PCR, and TCRdb's table has in-frame clones only and misses some. In the table there are 170,000 or so clones, 90% to 95% of which are singletons. The sequencing sample was made of peripheral blood. Every receptor here comes from a man between 45 and 60 years old with acute or convalescent COVID-19.

The V and J genes are TRBV7-8 and TRBJ2-3; 9 bases fit TRBD2. The CDR3 length is 16 residues. The trim removed 7 bases at V and 0 bases at J, leaving 8 bases unmatched. Germline CDR1 is SGHVS and CDR2 is FQNEAQ. CDR3 loop: CASKRSGGLSTDTQYF. The CDR3 coding sequence is TGTGCCAGCAAAAGGAGCGGGGGGCTGAGCACAGATACGCAGTATTTT.

The chain employs TRBV10-3 and TRBJ1-2, with D unclear. Trimming stripped 9 bases from V and 3 bases from J, with 14 bases between. The CDR3 contains 13 residues. Germline CDR1 and CDR2: ENHRY and SYGVKD. CDR3 sequence: CAISKRLDYGYTF. The DNA for the CDR3 is TGTGCCATATCAAAGAGGTTGGACTATGGCTACACCTTC.

The gene calls are TRBV5-1 and TRBJ2-1; D might be TRBD1 (6 bases). The CDR3 is made up of 17 amino acids. V dropped 0 bases and J dropped 5 bases, with 18 bases sitting between them. Germline CDR1 SGHRS, CDR2 YFSETQ. CDR3 in DNA: TGCGCCAGCAGCTTGGTTCAGGGGAGAGGTGGGGACAATGAGCAGTTCTTC. This codes for CASSLVQGRGGDNEQFF. Full variable domain (missing parts from reference TRBV5-1 and TRBJ2-1): KAGVTQTPRYLIKTRGQQVTLSCSPISGHRSVSWYQQTPGQGLQFLFEYFSETQRNKGNFPGRFSGRQFSNSRSEMNVSTLELGDSALYLCASSLVQGRGGDNEQFFGPGTRLTVL.

The chain uses TRBV10-1 and TRBJ1-5, with TRBD1 matching over 7 bases. The CDR3 contains 16 residues. V lost 4 bases, J lost 0 bases, and 6 bases stayed unmatched. Germline values: CDR1 WNHNN, CDR2 SYGVQD (reference sequence). The CDR3 bases are TGCGCCAGCAGTGTCTGGGACAGTTATAGCAATCAGCCCCAGCATTTT. The encoded protein is CASSVWDSYSNQPQHF.

V is TRBV6-1 and J is TRBJ2-3, with 8 bases identical to TRBD1. The trim removed 3 bases at V and 1 base at J, leaving 3 bases unmatched. From germline, CDR1 is MNHNS and CDR2 SASEGT. The CDR3 is 15 amino acids. Written as DNA, the CDR3 is TGTGCCAGCAGTGAGTGGGGACAGGGCACAGATACGCAGTATTTT. This translates into CASSEWGQGTDTQYF.

This sequence joins TRBV6-5 and TRBJ1-5; D may be TRBD1 (5 bases). The CDR3 loop spans 13 amino acids. The ends were cut back, 5 bases at V and 7 bases at J, with 12 bases in the middle. Germline CDR1 is MNHEY and CDR2 is SVGAGI. The CDR3 nucleotides are TGTGCCAGCAGTAGCCAGGGTAACCAGCCCCAGCATTTT. It is translated as CASSSQGNQPQHF.

In its sample, this clone was seen once. The chain recombines TRBV6-5 with TRBJ2-7; 7 nucleotides match TRBD2. After removal of 0 bases from V and 2 bases from J, the junction contained 7 bases not matched to a gene. Germline CDR1 is MNHEY and CDR2 is SVGAGI. The CDR3 consists of 16 residues. Here the CDR3 reads CASSYSSLGGTYEQYF. CDR3 DNA: TGTGCCAGCAGTTACTCGTCCCTGGGGGGGACCTACGAGCAGTACTTC.

The J gene is TRBJ2-1, the V gene TRBV29-1, with 7 bases aligning to TRBD1. The germline V gene has CDR1 SQVTM and CDR2 ANQGSEA. This CDR3 has 10 residues. Trimming took 4 bases from V and 10 from J; bases not matched to a gene: 1. The CDR3 spells CSVGGGEQFF. The CDR3 DNA reads TGCAGCGTTGGAGGGGGCGAGCAGTTCTTC.

CDR3 nucleotides: TGTGCCAGCAGCTTAGATTCGCTGGGGGGTCCGGGCTCCTACGAGCAGTACGTC. Its translation: CASSLDSLGGPGSYEQYV. J is TRBJ2-7 and V is TRBV11-2; maybe TRBD2 (6 bases). Germline-derived CDR1 and CDR2 are SGHAT and FQNNGV. This CDR3 contains 18 residues. V lost 0 bases, J lost 0 bases, and 18 bases lay in between.

The V gene is TRBV28, the J gene TRBJ1-2; TRBD1 matches 7 bases. The CDR3 covers 12 residues. Germline CDR1 and CDR2: MDHEN and SYDVKM. After removal of 6 bases from V and 3 bases from J, the junction contained 1 base not matched to a gene. The DNA of the CDR3 is TGTGCCAGCAGACAGGGGCACTATGGCTACACCTTC. It yields the protein CASRQGHYGYTF.

This rearrangement joins TRBV27 to TRBJ2-7, with D hard to call. Germline V gives CDR1 MNHEY, CDR2 SMNVEV (reference sequence). The CDR3 contains 13 residues. Trimming stripped 6 bases from V and 3 bases from J, with 12 bases between. DNA of the CDR3: TGTGCCAGCAGGGCCCCTCCCCACTACGAGCAGTACTTC. Amino acids: CASRAPPHYEQYF.

This clone was counted between two and nine times. This chain uses TRBV29-1 with TRBJ2-1, with 9 bases aligning to TRBD2. Germline CDR1 is SQVTM and CDR2 is ANQGSEA. The V and J ends lost 6 bases and 4 bases, in that order; junction bases with no gene match: 13. This CDR3 region has 16 residues. The CDR3, as DNA: TGCAGCGTCGCGATCCCGGGACTAGCAGTATACAATGAGCAGTTCTTC. Translated: CSVAIPGLAVYNEQFF.

V is TRBV29-1 and J is TRBJ1-4; 7 nucleotides line up with TRBD1. Germline assignment: CDR1 SQVTM and CDR2 ANQGSEA. J was trimmed by 3 bases and V by 6 bases; bases with no gene match: 4. This CDR3 has 13 amino acids. CDR3: CSVEDRSNEKLFF. The DNA for the CDR3 is TGCAGCGTGGAGGACAGGTCTAATGAAAAACTGTTTTTT.

This clone was detected only once. The rearrangement uses TRBV10-3 and TRBJ2-2; tentatively, D is TRBD1 (5 bases). CDR1 is ENHRY, CDR2 SYGVKD, per germline. Deletions cut 3 bases from V and 1 base from J, with 9 bases between. This CDR3 comprises 15 residues. The chain's CDR3 is CAISDRALNTGELFF. The CDR3 nucleotides are TGTGCCATCAGTGACAGGGCGTTGAACACCGGGGAGCTGTTTTTT.

V usage is TRBV5-1 and J usage is TRBJ1-1; TRBD1 matches at 8 bases. In germline, CDR1 is SGHRS, CDR2 YFSETQ. Losses at the gene ends were 1 base for V and 0 bases for J; bases not matched to a gene: 8. The CDR3 extends over 17 amino acids. CDR3 DNA: TGCGCCAGCAGCTTGTCAGGACAGGGAGATATGAACACTGAAGCTTTCTTT. Its translation is CASSLSGQGDMNTEAFF.

This clone has just one count. The J gene is TRBJ2-7, the V gene TRBV28, with 10 bases fitting TRBD1. This CDR3 has 15 residues. Germline CDR1 and CDR2: MDHEN and SYDVKM. J gave up 6 bases and V 8 bases, and 13 bases lay outside the gene matches. Written as DNA, the CDR3 is TGTGCCAGCGGGCGAGGGGGGACAGGGGTCGGCGAGCAGTACTTC. Its translation: CASGRGGTGVGEQYF.

The J gene is TRBJ2-4, the V gene TRBV19; TRBD2 is a possible D gene (5 bases). The germline V gene has CDR1 LNHDA and CDR2 SQIVND (reference sequence). Trimming removed 3 bases at V and 0 bases at J, with 12 bases between. The CDR3 extends over 16 amino acids. The CDR3 DNA reads as TGTGCCAGTAGTATTAAAGCCGCGGGAGCCAAAAACATTCAGTACTTC. It translates to CASSIKAAGAKNIQYF.

The chain employs TRBV25-1 and TRBJ1-3; tentatively, D is TRBD1 (6 bases). The CDR3 spans 14 residues. Germline CDR1 and CDR2: MGHDK and SYGVNS. Trimming pared 3 bases from V and 8 bases from J, leaving 14 bases between. CDR3 in amino acids: CASSDNRVLDTIYF. CDR3 coding DNA: TGTGCCAGCAGTGATAACAGGGTGCTGGACACCATATATTTT.

The CDR3 bases are TGTGCCAGCAGTTTCCTGCTCAGGGGTTCTGGGGCCAACGTCCTGACTTTC. This sequence encodes CASSFLLRGSGANVLTF. This chain connects TRBV27 to TRBJ2-6; a possible D gene is TRBD1 (6 bases). Trimming took off 3 bases at V and 1 base at J, with 13 bases between the two ends. Germline V lookup: CDR1 MNHEY, CDR2 SMNVEV (reference sequence). The CDR3 is 17 residues long. Full variable domain (outside the CDR3, taken from reference TRBV27 and TRBJ2-6): EAQVTQNPRYLITVTGKKLTVTCSQNMNHEYMSWYRQDPGLGLRQIYYSMNVEVTDKGDVPEGYKVSRKEKRNFPLILESPSPNQTSLYFCASSFLLRGSGANVLTFGAGSRLTVL.

This clone has a single count. V usage is TRBV28 and J usage is TRBJ1-5; D call uncertain. CDR3 length equals 14 residues. V was cut by 7 bases and J by 0 bases, with 10 bases left in between. Germline lookup yields CDR1 MDHEN and CDR2 SYDVKM. The CDR3 sequence: CASMGTYSNQPQHF. The CDR3 coding sequence is TGTGCCAGCATGGGCACTTATAGCAATCAGCCCCAGCATTTT.

The chain joins TRBV7-3 to TRBJ2-1, with TRBD2 identical over 10 bases. The CDR3 sequence is 15 residues long. The ends lost 1 base at V and 5 bases at J; junction bases unmatched: 2. The germline V gene has CDR1 SGHTA and CDR2 FQGTGA. CDR3 in amino acids: CASSLISGGDNEQFF. The CDR3 DNA reads as TGTGCCAGCAGCTTAATCAGCGGGGGGGACAATGAGCAGTTCTTC.

The chain carries TRBV6-1 and TRBJ2-1, with D perhaps TRBD2 (5 bases). The germline V and J ends were trimmed by 0 bases and 5 bases, with 11 bases remaining between them. CDR3 length: 15 amino acids. Germline CDR1 is MNHNS and CDR2 is SASEGT. The CDR3 here is CASSEALRGNNEQFF. CDR3 nucleotides: TGTGCCAGCAGTGAAGCGCTGAGAGGGAACAATGAGCAGTTCTTC.

The V and J genes are TRBV5-5 and TRBJ1-1; 9 positions agree with TRBD1. This CDR3 has 13 residues. J gave up 5 bases and V 4 bases, and 3 bases lay outside the gene matches. In germline, CDR1 is SGHKS, CDR2 YYEKEE (reference sequence). CDR3 residues: CASSLTGGTEAFF. The CDR3 nucleotides read TGTGCCAGCAGCCTGACAGGGGGTACTGAAGCTTTCTTT.

V is TRBV13 and J is TRBJ1-6; D not certain. This CDR3 contains 16 residues. CDR1 is PRHDT and CDR2 is FYEKMQ in the germline V gene (reference sequence). Deletions cut 2 bases from V and 0 bases from J, with 8 bases between. CDR3 region: CASSLLGGSYNSPLHF. The DNA for the CDR3 is TGTGCCAGCAGCTTATTAGGCGGCTCCTATAATTCACCCCTCCACTTT.